This record looks at one TCR beta chain sequence and its context. Its antigen remains undetermined. Base qualities are not recorded, but no much larger clone differs from it by a single base. These data are taken from a study of shared clonotypes between healthy human individuals (dated by TCRdb to 2018 to 2020). With regard to the full study: A couple of women and three men aged 18 to 49 years were included in the cohort. The study deeply sequenced blood TCR repertoires of five healthy adults to estimate repertoire size and the extent of clonotype sharing between individuals. Per donor, leukapheresis produced somewhere between about 0.85 and 9.5 billion PBMCs. Different laboratories and diverse techniques were used to prepare libraries and sequence TCR repertoires, to increase sequencing depth and limit assay-specific biases. Per donor, three plates each were used for CD4 naive and CD4 memory, two for CD8 naive, and one for CD8 memory.

Using the deep immunoSEQ assay, TCR CDR3 regions were amplified from genomic DNA by multiplex PCR. Extracted genomic DNA from each cell subset was spread evenly across all wells of several immunoSEQ 96-well plates, with each plate serving as a replicate. For sorted subsets, 200 to 250 ng genomic DNA, equal to tens of thousands of T cell genomes, was loaded into each replicate PCR. Purified libraries were measured with a Qubit 3.0 fluorometer, size-checked on a Bioanalyzer 2100, and measured again with the KAPA Library Quantification kit. Each immunoSEQ 96-well plate was sequenced on its own single-read 150-cycle Illumina NextSeq 550 flow cell. Concerning the study's data processing: Because the immunoSEQ output held only junctional sequences and lacked quality scores, the filtering could not match the filtering applied to full-length reads. To assign V/J genes and CDR3, sequences were annotated against IMGT germline references using PyIR, a Python wrapper for IgBLAST v1.9. Reads with weak V/J assignments (E-value above 1e-6), missing CDR3, stop codons, out-of-frame junctions, or ambiguous translated residues were removed. V3J clonotypes were defined as sequences sharing an identical inferred V gene, J gene, and CDR3 amino acid sequence. The percentage overlap between two repertoires was calculated by dividing the number of shared unique clonotypes by the size of the smaller repertoire. Richness of each repertoire was evaluated using RTK rarefaction, the Chao1 estimator, and Recon v2.1 estimates of unobserved clonotypes. Generation probabilities for all TCRbeta clonotypes obtained by the gDNA method from a handful of donors were computed using OLGA. TCRdb limited this immuneACCESS table to in-frame rearrangements with V and J called. A share of clones is missing; checked studies link under half to unresolved V genes, and the rest is unexplained. Clone size and the V and J calls come from that table; the DNA yielded D and trimming. The sample contains around 1.5 million clones, 95% to 99% of them found a single time. In total, the top ten clones hold about 0.42% of the sample.

The donors were healthy, HIV-negative adults who had no recently reported acute infections or vaccinations. Every donor was a Caucasian adult residing in Nashville, Tennessee, USA. CD4+ T cells were enriched through magnetic negative selection, after which naive cells were positively selected on CD45RA and the remaining negative fraction served as the memory subset. Blood was collected by leukapheresis, and PBMCs were isolated by Ficoll-Histopaque density gradient centrifugation and then cryopreserved in liquid nitrogen vapor phase. Analytical flow cytometry was used to check the purity and quantity of each magnetically sorted T cell population. Each sorted fraction had its genomic DNA isolated and then quantified by UV absorbance on a Nanodrop 2000c. The research as a whole found: The small number of donors limited the genetic and exposure-history diversity represented. Only blood was sampled, and tissue TCR repertoires likely differ from those in blood. Even with the large sequencing depth, rarefaction of the sorted-subset datasets indicated that sequencing was incomplete. Pairwise subsampling led to the expectation that sequencing depth would affect the degree of clonotype sharing among donors. Approximately 4.8% of naive CD4, 3.5% of naive CD8, 2.3% of memory CD4, and 0.4% of memory CD8 clonotypes were shared across a few donors. Higher generation probabilities were observed for clonotypes shared by all four sorted-subset donors than for non-shared clonotypes. Naive subsets generally had larger estimated clonotype richness than memory subsets did.

Sequencing input: naive CD4+ T cells sorted from blood. In light of the paper, this sample's cell subset or site label describes: CD45RA+ positively selected. The TCR comes from a man aged 25 to 40 in good health.

The CDR3 has the sequence CASSLGLAGVGYEQYF. The DNA sequence is given as TGCGCCAGCAGCTTAGGACTAGCGGGAGTTGGCTACGAGCAGTACTTC. The V and J segments used are TRBV5-1 and TRBJ2-7; 13 bases in between match TRBD2. Sequences SGHRS (CDR1) and YFSETQ (CDR2) are obtained from the germline V gene. The CDR3, cysteine through phenylalanine, is 16 amino acids long. The read is trimmed to its CDR3 DNA, 48 bases read in frame from base 1. The germline V and J ends show losses of 2 bases and 3 bases respectively, and no gene match explains 5 bases of the junction.